This T cell receptor beta chain is drawn from a study of T cells in localized non-small cell lung cancer. CDR1 is SGHDT, CDR2 YYEEEE, per germline. The CDR3 is made up of 12 amino acids. Trimming took 5 bases from V and 9 from J, leaving 9 bases between them. Repertoires were generated with immunoSEQ multiplex PCR, while TCRdb's copy carries only in-frame clones and drops some. This table holds tens of thousands of clones, about 85% found once. On this clone: Distinct nucleotide sequences in the sample also encode this CDR3.

The chain uses TRBV5-6 and TRBJ1-6; no reliable D call. The receptor was isolated from a female donor over 55 with stage II squamous cell lung carcinoma. The specimen comprised peripheral blood, sampled before any cancer treatment. DNA of the CDR3: TGTGCCAGCAGTATGGGTGGTTCACCCCTCCACTTT. This gives the protein CASSMGGSPLHF.